The rows below give T cell receptor beta chains drawn from one sample of a study of CD8 T cells in Susac syndrome. MiXCR, applied by TCRdb to the immunoSEQ multiplex PCR reads, yields one record per CDR3 protein. The sample contains approximately 74,000 distinct CDR3 sequences, over 85% of which appear only once. The sequencing sample was made of CD8+ T cells from PBMCs. All receptors derive from a human donor with Susac syndrome. Both conserved end residues are part of each CDR3. The order of the fields is V gene, clone size, D gene, J gene, CDR3 protein, CDR3 DNA. D genes are given only for firm matches. Not all rows give a size; the values are once, few, many and, for expanded clones, a class.

v_call: TRBV15
clone_size: -
d_call: -
j_call: TRBJ1-2
cdr3_aa: CATSADWTANYGYTF
cdr3_nt: TGTGCCACCAGCGCTGACTGGACAGCAAACTATGGCTACACCTTC

v_call: TRBV7-2
clone_size: -
d_call: -
j_call: TRBJ2-1
cdr3_aa: CASSHWPGGAYNEQFF
cdr3_nt: TGTGCCAGCAGCCATTGGCCTGGGGGCGCCTACAATGAGCAGTTCTTC

v_call: TRBV29-1
clone_size: -
d_call: TRBD1
j_call: TRBJ2-1
cdr3_aa: CSVPPGGAVYNEQFF
cdr3_nt: TGCAGCGTGCCCCCAGGGGGCGCAGTTTACAATGAGCAGTTCTTC

v_call: TRBV13
clone_size: -
d_call: -
j_call: TRBJ2-1
cdr3_aa: CASTRYGRVRNNEQFF
cdr3_nt: TGTGCCAGCACCCGGTATGGGAGAGTGCGTAACAATGAGCAGTTCTTC

v_call: TRBV27
clone_size: once
d_call: -
j_call: TRBJ2-7
cdr3_aa: CASSRVRDKSSYEQYF
cdr3_nt: TGTGCCAGCAGTAGAGTCCGGGACAAGAGCTCCTACGAGCAGTACTTC

v_call: TRBV7-9
clone_size: -
d_call: -
j_call: TRBJ2-1
cdr3_aa: CASSLALEYNEQFF
cdr3_nt: TGTGCCAGCAGCTTAGCGCTAGAGTACAATGAGCAGTTCTTC

v_call: TRBV11-1
clone_size: -
d_call: TRBD2
j_call: TRBJ2-1
cdr3_aa: CASSSRTSGRENNEQFF
cdr3_nt: TGTGCCAGCAGCTCCCGCACGAGCGGGAGGGAAAACAATGAGCAGTTCTTC

v_call: TRBV5-1
clone_size: -
d_call: -
j_call: TRBJ2-5
cdr3_aa: CASSFLQIQETQYF
cdr3_nt: TGCGCCAGCAGCTTCCTACAGATACAAGAGACCCAGTACTTC

v_call: TRBV29-1
clone_size: -
d_call: -
j_call: TRBJ2-7
cdr3_aa: CSVTGDEQYF
cdr3_nt: TGCAGCGTTACGGGCGACGAGCAGTACTTC

v_call: TRBV6-5
clone_size: -
d_call: -
j_call: TRBJ2-7
cdr3_aa: CASSSTESGEQYF
cdr3_nt: TGTGCCAGCAGTTCCACTGAGTCAGGGGAGCAGTACTTC

v_call: TRBV27
clone_size: few
d_call: -
j_call: TRBJ2-2
cdr3_aa: CASSSDTGELFF
cdr3_nt: TGTGCCAGCAGTTCCGACACCGGGGAGCTGTTTTTT

v_call: TRBV4-1
clone_size: -
d_call: -
j_call: TRBJ2-1
cdr3_aa: CASSQVPGDNEQFF
cdr3_nt: TGCGCCAGCAGCCAAGTACCAGGGGACAATGAGCAGTTCTTC

v_call: TRBV27
clone_size: once
d_call: -
j_call: TRBJ1-4
cdr3_aa: CASSSLGLSEKLFF
cdr3_nt: TGTGCCAGCAGTTCCCTTGGTTTAAGCGAAAAACTGTTTTTT

v_call: TRBV5-6
clone_size: -
d_call: TRBD2
j_call: TRBJ2-7
cdr3_aa: CASSPYGIRLADPSHLYEQYF
cdr3_nt: TGTGCCAGCAGCCCCTACGGGATTCGCCTAGCGGACCCTTCGCACCTCTACGAGCAGTACTTC

v_call: TRBV27
clone_size: -
d_call: -
j_call: TRBJ2-7
cdr3_aa: CASSLGQGGYEQYF
cdr3_nt: TGTGCCAGCAGTTTAGGGCAGGGAGGCTACGAGCAGTACTTC

v_call: TRBV10-3
clone_size: once
d_call: TRBD2
j_call: TRBJ2-3
cdr3_aa: CAVSVGLAGEAVDTQYF
cdr3_nt: TGTGCCGTTTCGGTGGGACTAGCGGGGGAAGCTGTGGATACGCAGTATTTT

v_call: TRBV3-1
clone_size: -
d_call: -
j_call: TRBJ2-7
cdr3_aa: CASSQFPAYEQYF
cdr3_nt: TGTGCCAGCAGCCAATTCCCCGCCTACGAGCAGTACTTC

v_call: TRBV6-5
clone_size: once
d_call: TRBD2
j_call: TRBJ2-3
cdr3_aa: CASSYPRTSGPTDTQYF
cdr3_nt: TGTGCCAGCAGTTACCCGAGGACTAGCGGCCCAACAGATACGCAGTATTTT

v_call: TRBV7-3
clone_size: -
d_call: TRBD1
j_call: TRBJ1-1
cdr3_aa: CASSAGTEKAFF
cdr3_nt: TGTGCCAGCAGCGCTGGGACAGAAAAAGCTTTCTTT

v_call: TRBV27
clone_size: -
d_call: -
j_call: TRBJ2-7
cdr3_aa: CASSLVGSAQYF
cdr3_nt: TGTGCCAGCAGTTTGGTCGGATCCGCGCAGTACTTC

v_call: TRBV2
clone_size: once
d_call: -
j_call: TRBJ2-5
cdr3_aa: CASSEAPMTQETQYF
cdr3_nt: TGTGCCAGCAGTGAAGCGCCGATGACTCAAGAGACCCAGTACTTC

v_call: TRBV28
clone_size: -
d_call: -
j_call: TRBJ1-1
cdr3_aa: CASSPWWEDEAFF
cdr3_nt: TGTGCCAGCAGTCCCTGGTGGGAGGATGAAGCTTTCTTT

v_call: TRBV5-6
clone_size: -
d_call: -
j_call: TRBJ2-7
cdr3_aa: CASSEWSYEQYF
cdr3_nt: TGTGCCAGCAGCGAATGGAGCTACGAGCAGTACTTC

v_call: TRBV7-8
clone_size: -
d_call: -
j_call: TRBJ1-1
cdr3_aa: CASSLVPGVMNTEAFF
cdr3_nt: TGTGCCAGCAGCTTAGTCCCAGGGGTAATGAACACTGAAGCTTTCTTT

v_call: TRBV5-1
clone_size: -
d_call: TRBD2
j_call: TRBJ2-1
cdr3_aa: CASSLKGLAGVDEQFF
cdr3_nt: TGCGCCAGCAGCTTGAAGGGACTAGCGGGAGTGGATGAGCAGTTCTTC

v_call: TRBV30
clone_size: -
d_call: -
j_call: TRBJ1-1
cdr3_aa: CAWSVLDAEAFF
cdr3_nt: TGTGCCTGGAGTGTACTGGATGCTGAAGCTTTCTTT

v_call: TRBV29-1
clone_size: -
d_call: -
j_call: TRBJ1-2
cdr3_aa: CSVAADRYYGYTF
cdr3_nt: TGCAGCGTTGCCGCCGACCGGTACTATGGCTACACCTTC

v_call: TRBV19
clone_size: -
d_call: -
j_call: TRBJ2-3
cdr3_aa: CASRWGAGTDTQYF
cdr3_nt: TGTGCCAGTAGGTGGGGGGCCGGGACAGATACGCAGTATTTT

v_call: TRBV12-3/TRBV12-4
clone_size: -
d_call: TRBD2
j_call: TRBJ2-7
cdr3_aa: CASRGLAGGPTPSYEQYF
cdr3_nt: TGTGCCAGCAGGGGACTAGCGGGAGGTCCCACGCCGTCCTACGAGCAGTACTTC

v_call: TRBV20-1
clone_size: -
d_call: TRBD1
j_call: TRBJ1-5
cdr3_aa: CSAPGQGNQPQHF
cdr3_nt: TGCAGTGCTCCCGGACAGGGTAATCAGCCCCAGCATTTT

v_call: TRBV29-1
clone_size: -
d_call: -
j_call: TRBJ1-2
cdr3_aa: CSVEVSGTDGYTF
cdr3_nt: TGCAGCGTTGAAGTATCGGGGACGGATGGCTACACCTTC

v_call: TRBV5-6
clone_size: -
d_call: TRBD2
j_call: TRBJ2-5
cdr3_aa: CASSLGAGGRETQYF
cdr3_nt: TGTGCCAGCAGCTTAGGCGCGGGGGGACGAGAGACCCAGTACTTC

v_call: TRBV4-2
clone_size: -
d_call: -
j_call: TRBJ1-2
cdr3_aa: CASSDDFYGYTF
cdr3_nt: TGTGCCAGCAGCGATGACTTCTATGGCTACACCTTC

v_call: TRBV27
clone_size: -
d_call: -
j_call: TRBJ2-3
cdr3_aa: CASSFALETDTQYF
cdr3_nt: TGTGCCAGCAGTTTCGCTCTAGAAACAGATACGCAGTATTTT

v_call: TRBV20-1
clone_size: -
d_call: TRBD2
j_call: TRBJ2-1
cdr3_aa: CSALGGRENNEQFF
cdr3_nt: TGCAGTGCTCTGGGCGGGAGGGAGAACAATGAGCAGTTCTTC

v_call: TRBV30
clone_size: -
d_call: -
j_call: TRBJ2-1
cdr3_aa: CAWTRSDEQFF
cdr3_nt: TGTGCCTGGACCAGGTCGGATGAGCAGTTCTTC

v_call: TRBV5-6
clone_size: -
d_call: -
j_call: TRBJ1-5
cdr3_aa: CASSSMGTPQHF
cdr3_nt: TGTGCCAGCAGCTCAATGGGGACACCCCAGCATTTT

v_call: TRBV28
clone_size: -
d_call: -
j_call: TRBJ2-7
cdr3_aa: CASSLSLTRERSYEQYF
cdr3_nt: TGTGCCAGCAGTTTATCCCTAACTCGGGAGCGGTCCTACGAGCAGTACTTC

v_call: TRBV27
clone_size: -
d_call: -
j_call: TRBJ1-1
cdr3_aa: CASSEVWGGTEAFF
cdr3_nt: TGTGCCAGCAGTGAGGTATGGGGGGGCACTGAAGCTTTCTTT

v_call: TRBV20-1
clone_size: once
d_call: -
j_call: TRBJ2-4
cdr3_aa: CSAPGLLLDIQYF
cdr3_nt: TGCAGTGCACCGGGACTCCTGCTGGACATTCAGTACTTC

v_call: TRBV20-1
clone_size: -
d_call: -
j_call: TRBJ2-5
cdr3_aa: CSARVQGYETQYF
cdr3_nt: TGCAGTGCTAGGGTACAGGGCTATGAGACCCAGTACTTC

v_call: TRBV2
clone_size: -
d_call: -
j_call: TRBJ2-1
cdr3_aa: CASSPLRGEQFF
cdr3_nt: TGTGCCAGCAGTCCCCTCCGAGGTGAGCAGTTCTTC

v_call: TRBV27
clone_size: -
d_call: -
j_call: TRBJ2-7
cdr3_aa: CASSTRQEVPSSYEQYF
cdr3_nt: TGTGCCAGCAGCACTAGACAGGAGGTACCGTCCTCCTACGAGCAGTACTTC